This note documents a single T cell receptor beta chain sequence. Its antigen is unknown. Base qualities are missing; no much larger clone stands one base away. Each collaborating institution followed its own protocols to collect whole blood in K2EDTA tubes. For TCRbeta analysis, collaborator samples were shipped as frozen whole blood, as isolated PBMCs, or as DNA extracted from either sample type. The junction shows trimming of 2 bases on V and 5 bases on J, plus 13 bases between the germline ends. The CDR3 starts with the cysteine, ends with the phenylalanine, and has 14 residues. Of all the DNA, just the CDR3 is kept, 42 bases in frame from base 1. CDR1 and CDR2, per the germline V gene, are MDHEN and SYDVKM. These data originate in a study of blood T cell repertoires in COVID-19 (dated by TCRdb to 2020 to 2021). Background for the entire study: Samples from collaborators originated in the United States, Italy and Spain and spanned both the acute and convalescent phases of COVID-19. The prospective study material was composed of cDNA or gDNA derived from T cells, B-cell-depleted T cells, or PBMCs. Deeply sampled blood TCRbeta repertoires from subjects exposed to, actively infected with, or recovered from COVID-19 were included in the dataset. The repertoires were released in a freely available public database meant as a resource for research on the immune response to SARS-CoV-2. Samples were obtained from the ongoing ImmuneRACE study (first 160 participants) and from over a thousand subjects provided by 6 global collaborators. The sample metadata nearly always contained a de-identified subject ID, COVID-19 status, age in years and sex. HLA class I and class II types, where available, came from metadata supplied by the sample provider rather than from assay-based typing.

TCRbeta CDR3 regions were amplified from genomic DNA by means of the immunoSEQ Assay, a bias-controlled multiplex PCR. The study's own analysis went as follows. The number of nucleated cells in each sample was estimated by amplification of reference gene primers within the assay. To quantify the absolute abundance of each unique TCRbeta CDR3 rearrangement, sequence reads were collapsed and filtered. Productive Simpson clonality was computed per sample as the square root of Simpson's diversity index over productive rearrangements. What TCRdb holds here is the immuneACCESS table cut down to in-frame rearrangements. Part of the clones is not present; checked against another copy, under half of the missing clones reflect an unresolved V gene, and the others are unexplained. That table supplies the V and J calls and clone size; D and trimming were determined from the DNA. Present in this sample are some 99,000 clones, approximately 84% of which were seen just once. About 10% of the sample goes to the ten largest clones.

Here is what the overall study found, with its caveats: The amount of clinical and demographic metadata varied by source and participant and was provided uncurated.

Input material: peripheral blood. Recombination linked TRBV28 to TRBJ2-7; matching of 5 bases hints at TRBD1 as the D gene. This clonotype was obtained from a woman older than 75 with acute or convalescent COVID-19. The nucleotide sequence is given as TGTGCCAGCAGTTTAGGCCAGGGCGTCCACGAGCAGTACTTC. Its protein reads: CASSLGQGVHEQYF.